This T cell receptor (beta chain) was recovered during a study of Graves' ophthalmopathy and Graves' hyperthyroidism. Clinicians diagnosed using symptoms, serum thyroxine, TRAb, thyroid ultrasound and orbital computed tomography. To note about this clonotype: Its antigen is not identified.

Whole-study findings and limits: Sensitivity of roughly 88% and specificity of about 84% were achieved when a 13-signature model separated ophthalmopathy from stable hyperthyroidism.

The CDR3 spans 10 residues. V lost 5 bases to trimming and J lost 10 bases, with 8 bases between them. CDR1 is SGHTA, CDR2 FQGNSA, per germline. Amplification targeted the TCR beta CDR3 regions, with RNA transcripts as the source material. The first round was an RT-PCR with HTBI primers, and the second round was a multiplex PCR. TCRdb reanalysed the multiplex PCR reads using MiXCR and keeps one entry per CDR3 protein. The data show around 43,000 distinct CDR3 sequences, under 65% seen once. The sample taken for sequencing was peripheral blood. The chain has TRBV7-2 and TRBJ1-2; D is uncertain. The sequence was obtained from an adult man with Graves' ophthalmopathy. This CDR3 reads CASSPRDYTF. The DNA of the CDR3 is TGTGCCAGCAGCCCCCGGGACTACACCTTC.